This T cell receptor (beta chain) was sequenced in a study of shared clonotypes between healthy human individuals. The CDR3 length is 15 residues. V lost 0 bases to trimming and J lost 5 bases, with 12 bases between them. Germline CDR1 is SGHRS and CDR2 is YFSETQ. CD45RO-negative cells were positively selected for CCR7, leaving out terminally differentiated effector memory CD45RA+ cells. The study enrolled healthy HIV-negative adults without recent acute infections or vaccinations as donors. An even split of each subset's genomic DNA across several immunoSEQ plates was performed. TCRdb's copy holds only in-frame clones and misses some; the assay was immunoSEQ multiplex PCR. The top ten hold under 1.5% of the sample, which has around 2,100,000 clones, about 95% seen once.

Sequencing was carried out using naive CD8+ T cells sorted from blood. This TCR was sampled from a man between 18 and 29 years old in good health. The V gene is TRBV5-1, the J gene TRBJ1-5; D is undetermined. CDR3 DNA sequence: TGCGCCAGCAGCTTGGGCCAGGTCTTGGATCAGCCCCAGCATTTT. Amino acids: CASSLGQVLDQPQHF.